Below, 25 T cell receptor beta chains from the same sample are listed, as sequenced in a study of cytomegalovirus exposure and HLA in healthy donors. Only in-frame clones appear in the TCRdb table, and some are missing; sequencing was by immunoSEQ multiplex PCR. This sample yields 350,000 or so clones, of which 75% to 90% are seen a single time; roughly 0.8% belongs to the top ten. Sequencing was performed on PBMCs. All receptors derive from a woman aged 18-29 years in good health and CMV-seronegative.

The gene calls are TRBV9 and TRBJ2-2, with 8 positions matching TRBD2. Trimming cost V 0 bases and J 6 bases; bases outside gene matches: 7. The CDR3 extends over 16 amino acids. CDR1 SGDLS and CDR2 YYNGEE come from the germline V gene. The CDR3 sequence is CASSVGLAGTAGELFF. In DNA form, the CDR3 reads TGTGCCAGCAGCGTAGGGTTAGCGGGAACGGCCGGGGAGCTGTTTTTT. Complete variable domain (other parts from reference TRBV9 and TRBJ2-2): DSGVTQTPKHLITATGQRVTLRCSPRSGDLSVYWYQQSLDQGLQFLIQYYNGEERAKGNILERFSAQQFPDLHSELNLSSLELGDSALYFCASSVGLAGTAGELFFGEGSRLTVL.

V and J are TRBV7-9 and TRBJ2-1, with 10 bases matching TRBD2. Germline loops: CDR1 SEHNR, CDR2 FQNEAQ (reference sequence). Trimming cost V 6 bases and J 3 bases; bases outside gene matches: 2. The CDR3 runs to 14 residues. CDR3 bases: TGTGCCAGCAGGACTAGCGGGTTCTACAATGAGCAGTTCTTC. Translating gives CASRTSGFYNEQFF.

This clone appeared a single time. V is TRBV6-6 and J is TRBJ1-5; D remains ambiguous. This CDR3 has 13 amino acids. The V and J ends lost 8 bases and 4 bases respectively, with 12 bases between them. Germline V gene sequence: CDR1 MNHNY, CDR2 SVGAGI (reference sequence). CDR3 region: CASGLVANQPQHF. CDR3 coding DNA: TGTGCCAGCGGGCTGGTGGCTAATCAGCCCCAGCATTTT.

The chain's CDR3 is CASSQDWTGGGREQYF. Written as DNA, the CDR3 is TGCGCCAGCAGCCAAGACTGGACAGGGGGAGGGCGTGAGCAGTACTTC. The chain carries TRBV4-1 and TRBJ2-7; TRBD1 agrees at 10 bases. The CDR3 totals 16 residues. Germline V gives CDR1 MGHRA, CDR2 YSYEKL. V lost 0 bases, J lost 7 bases, and 9 bases stayed unmatched.

The rearrangement joins TRBV27 to TRBJ2-5; D unclear. CDR1 is MNHEY, CDR2 SMNVEV, per germline (reference sequence). The CDR3 spans 14 residues. V was cut by 6 bases and J by 4 bases, with 15 bases left in between. The CDR3 coding sequence is TGTGCCAGCAGGAGGATTCTCGAAATAGAGACCCAGTACTTC. Translation gives CASRRILEIETQYF.

The chain is built from TRBV5-4 and TRBJ2-1, with D possibly matching TRBD2 (5 bases). Trimming removed 2 bases from V and 7 bases from J, with 16 bases in between. The CDR3 covers 15 residues. Germline V gene data show CDR1 as SGHNT and CDR2 as YYREEE (reference sequence). This CDR3 reads CASSFGLGEGNEQFF. In DNA form, the CDR3 reads TGTGCCAGCAGCTTTGGGCTGGGAGAAGGGAATGAGCAGTTCTTC.

The V call is TRBV28, the J call TRBJ1-2, with 7 bases lining up with TRBD1. Germline trimming cut 7 bases from V and 4 bases from J; bases unmatched to any gene: 6. Per the germline V gene, CDR1 is MDHEN and CDR2 is SYDVKM. The CDR3 sequence is 13 residues long. This CDR3 is CASTWGTAYGYTF. CDR3 DNA: TGTGCCAGCACCTGGGGGACAGCCTATGGCTACACCTTC.

The V and J genes are TRBV29-1 and TRBJ1-1, with D perhaps matching TRBD1 (6 bases). CDR3 size: 13 residues. Germline lookup yields CDR1 SQVTM and CDR2 ANQGSEA. The V end was cut by 7 bases, the J end by 0 bases, with 12 bases between. CDR3 nucleotides: TGCAGCGCTAAAGGACAGATGAACACTGAAGCTTTCTTT. Translated, it gives CSAKGQMNTEAFF. The whole variable domain, filled in from reference TRBV29-1 and TRBJ1-1, reads SAVISQKPSRDICQRGTSLTIQCQVDSQVTMMFWYRQQPGQSLTLIATANQGSEATYESGFVIDKFPISRPNLTFSTLTVSNMSPEDSSIYLCSAKGQMNTEAFFGQGTRLTVV.

The rearrangement joins TRBV5-4 to TRBJ2-7, with 7 positions matching TRBD1. The germline CDR1 and CDR2 sequences are SGHNT and YYREEE (reference sequence). This CDR3 region has 13 residues. V gave up 5 bases and J gave up 4 bases; unmatched junction bases: 6. CDR3: CASSQGTEYEQYF. For the CDR3, the DNA is TGTGCCAGCAGTCAAGGGACAGAGTACGAGCAGTACTTC.

About this clone: The sample has other DNA sequences that encode this CDR3 too. The chain is built from TRBV5-1 and TRBJ2-5; no reliable D call. CDR1 SGHRS and CDR2 YFSETQ come from the germline V gene. The length of the CDR3 is 14 residues. V lost 0 bases, J lost 5 bases, and 11 bases lay in between. The chain's CDR3 is CASSLEAGGETQYF. The CDR3 DNA reads as TGCGCCAGCAGCTTGGAGGCAGGTGGGGAGACCCAGTACTTC. Full variable domain (missing parts from reference TRBV5-1 and TRBJ2-5): KAGVTQTPRYLIKTRGQQVTLSCSPISGHRSVSWYQQTPGQGLQFLFEYFSETQRNKGNFPGRFSGRQFSNSRSEMNVSTLELGDSALYLCASSLEAGGETQYFGPGTRLLVL.

The rearrangement joins TRBV2 to TRBJ2-1; 7 bases are shared with TRBD2. V lost 6 bases to trimming and J lost 7 bases; unmatched junction nucleotides: 12. From germline, CDR1 is SNHLY and CDR2 FYNNEI. The CDR3 has 15 amino acids. The CDR3 here is CASRFLSGIENEQFF. CDR3 in DNA: TGTGCCAGCAGGTTTTTGAGCGGGATCGAAAATGAGCAGTTCTTC. Based on the CDR3 plus reference TRBV2 and TRBJ2-1, the full variable domain is EPEVTQTPSHQVTQMGQEVILRCVPISNHLYFYWYRQILGQKVEFLVSFYNNEISEKSEIFDDQFSVERPDGSNFTLKIRSTKLEDSAMYFCASRFLSGIENEQFFGPGTRLTVL.

The rearrangement joins TRBV29-1 to TRBJ1-2; possible D gene TRBD1, 5 bases. The V gene's germline CDR1 is SQVTM and CDR2 ANQGSEA. CDR3 length equals 13 residues. V was clipped by 4 bases and J by 5 bases, with 14 bases between them. CDR3 DNA sequence: TGCAGCGTTGGGGGGGACGGCCCGTATGGCTACACCTTC. This translates into CSVGGDGPYGYTF.

V usage is TRBV29-1 and J usage is TRBJ2-7; D gene uncertain. The CDR3 runs to 13 residues. Germline-derived CDR1 and CDR2 are SQVTM and ANQGSEA. Trimming cost V 4 bases and J 2 bases, with 12 bases left between them. The CDR3 region has the DNA TGCAGCGTTGCTGGCAGGTCAACCTACGAGCAGTACTTC. Translation gives CSVAGRSTYEQYF.

V usage is TRBV6-1 and J usage is TRBJ2-7, with TRBD2 matching over 7 bases. V was clipped by 11 bases and J by 3 bases; unmatched bases: 4. CDR1 MNHNS and CDR2 SASEGT come from the germline V gene. The CDR3 length is 11 residues. The CDR3 DNA reads as TGTGCCCTCGGGGGGAACTACGAGCAGTACTTC. It specifies CALGGNYEQYF.

V is TRBV7-8 and J is TRBJ2-1, with 10 positions matching TRBD2. In germline, CDR1 is SGHVS, CDR2 FQNEAQ. The length of the CDR3 is 17 residues. With 0 bases clipped from V and 5 bases from J, the junction kept 7 bases outside the gene matches. The CDR3 is CASSLASGLAYNNEQFF. The CDR3, as DNA: TGTGCCAGCAGCTTAGCGTCGGGACTAGCGTACAACAATGAGCAGTTCTTC.

The rearrangement joins TRBV7-9 to TRBJ2-7; 9 bases match TRBD2. Germline-derived CDR1 and CDR2 are SEHNR and FQNEAQ (reference sequence). The CDR3 runs to 14 residues. V was clipped by 3 bases and J by 6 bases; unmatched bases: 6. The CDR3 DNA sequence: TGTGCCAGCAGCTTGGTTAGCGGGAGTCCCGAGCAGTACTTC. Amino acid sequence: CASSLVSGSPEQYF. Full variable domain (outside the CDR3, taken from reference TRBV7-9 and TRBJ2-7): DTGVSQNPRHKITKRGQNVTFRCDPISEHNRLYWYRQTLGQGPEFLTYFQNEAQLEKSRLLSDRFSAERPKGSFSTLEIQRTEQGDSAMYLCASSLVSGSPEQYFGPGTRLTVT.

The rearrangement joins TRBV7-3 to TRBJ2-6, with a possible D match to TRBD2 (5 bases). Germline CDR1 and CDR2: SGHTA and FQGTGA. Trimming left V 2 bases short and J 3 bases short, with 8 bases between. The CDR3 runs 15 residues. CDR3 region: CASSLAGSGANVLTF. CDR3 in DNA: TGTGCCAGCAGCTTAGCTGGGAGTGGGGCCAACGTCCTGACTTTC.

V and J are TRBV10-3 and TRBJ1-3; D is perhaps TRBD1 (5 bases). The CDR3 loop spans 15 amino acids. Germline V gene lookup returns CDR1 ENHRY and CDR2 SYGVKD. With 3 bases removed from V and 0 bases from J, the gap between germline ends came to 9 bases. DNA for the CDR3: TGTGCCATCAGTGAAGGGGATACCTCTGGAAACACCATATATTTT. It encodes CAISEGDTSGNTIYF.

The CDR3, as DNA: TGTGCCAGCAGCCGAACAGGAAACACAGATACGCAGTATTTT. This sequence encodes CASSRTGNTDTQYF. This sequence joins TRBV7-6 and TRBJ2-3; a weak D match, TRBD1 (5 bases). Trimming removed 5 bases from V and 2 bases from J, with 11 bases in between. Germline V gives CDR1 SGHVS, CDR2 FNYEAQ. This CDR3 has 14 amino acids. The variable domain in full, completed from reference TRBV7-6 and TRBJ2-3, reads GAGVSQSPRYKVTKRGQDVALRCDPISGHVSLYWYRQALGQGPEFLTYFNYEAQQDKSGLPNDRFSAERPEGSISTLTIQRTEQRDSAMYRCASSRTGNTDTQYFGPGTRLTVL.

This chain joins TRBV6-5 and TRBJ2-1, with 10 bases matching TRBD2. J gave up 8 bases and V 0 bases, and 7 bases lay outside the gene matches. The CDR3 spans 16 residues. CDR1 MNHEY and CDR2 SVGAGI come from the germline V gene. The CDR3 region is CASSYSDLAGVDEQFF. In DNA, the CDR3 is TGTGCCAGCAGTTACTCGGACCTAGCGGGAGTCGATGAGCAGTTCTTC.

This sequence joins TRBV18 and TRBJ2-2; D perhaps matches TRBD2 (6 bases). V dropped 1 base and J dropped 0 bases, with 9 bases sitting between them. This CDR3 spans 16 amino acids. Germline lookup yields CDR1 KGHSH and CDR2 LQKENI. The CDR3 loop is CASSPLEGTNTGELFF. CDR3 DNA sequence: TGTGCCAGCTCACCACTGGAGGGAACGAACACCGGGGAGCTGTTTTTT.

The rearrangement joins TRBV18 to TRBJ1-3; no firm D call. Germline CDR1 reads KGHSH; CDR2 reads LQKENI. The CDR3 spans 16 residues. Trimming stripped 3 bases from V and 3 bases from J, with 15 bases between. The CDR3 is CASSPSERVFGNTIYF. CDR3 bases: TGTGCCAGCTCACCGTCGGAGAGGGTGTTTGGAAACACCATATATTTT.

The chain has TRBV29-1 and TRBJ2-4; 7 bases agree with TRBD1. This CDR3 has 14 amino acids. CDR1 is SQVTM, CDR2 ANQGSEA, per germline. The ends lost 4 bases at V and 6 bases at J; junction bases unmatched: 9. The DNA of the CDR3 is TGCAGCGTTGTAGTCAGGGGGTCCGGAAACATTCAGTACTTC. Translating gives CSVVVRGSGNIQYF.

V and J are TRBV28 and TRBJ2-1, with 9 bases fitting TRBD2. Germline CDR1 and CDR2: MDHEN and SYDVKM. The CDR3 is 15 residues long. J gave up 8 bases and V 3 bases, and 8 bases lay outside the gene matches. CDR3 nucleotide sequence: TGTGCCAGCAGTTTCCTAGCGGGAAGTGACGATGAGCAGTTCTTC. This translates into CASSFLAGSDDEQFF.

The V and J genes are TRBV27 and TRBJ1-2, with 8 bases identical to TRBD1. Germline V lookup: CDR1 MNHEY, CDR2 SMNVEV (reference sequence). The CDR3 length is 15 residues. V was clipped by 3 bases and J by 6 bases; unmatched bases: 9. The CDR3 nucleotides are TGTGCCAGCAGTTTGGGGGGGACAGGAAAGAATGGCTACACCTTC. It specifies CASSLGGTGKNGYTF.